These 22 T cell receptor beta chains were sequenced from one sample in a study of blood T cell repertoires in COVID-19. Profiling relied on immunoSEQ multiplex PCR, and the TCRdb table lists in-frame clones only, not all of them. The table lists more than 120,000 clones, about 87% of them singletons. Specimen: peripheral blood. Receptors were obtained from a human donor in a cohort sampled during active COVID-19.

The chain recombines TRBV5-5 with TRBJ2-7, with 7 bases identical to TRBD2. The germline gives CDR1 SGHKS, CDR2 YYEKEE (reference sequence). After removal of 3 bases from V and 7 bases from J, the junction contained 7 bases not matched to a gene. The CDR3 has 13 amino acids. CDR3 sequence: CASSWGGPTEQYF. CDR3 coding DNA: TGTGCCAGCAGCTGGGGGGGTCCTACGGAGCAGTACTTC.

Only one count was recorded for this clone. This chain uses TRBV19 with TRBJ1-6; no definite D call. Germline CDR1 LNHDA, CDR2 SQIVND (reference sequence). The CDR3 totals 14 residues. V lost 9 bases and J lost 1, with 10 bases in between. CDR3 DNA sequence: TGTGCCAGCAGCGGTCCGTCCTATAATTCACCCCTCCACTTT. This gives the protein CASSGPSYNSPLHF.

This CDR3 reads CANPDRGSYGYTF. The CDR3 bases are TGTGCCAACCCAGACAGAGGCTCCTATGGCTACACCTTC. V and J are TRBV6-5 and TRBJ1-2; D might be TRBD1 (5 bases). Trimming left V 10 bases short and J 4 bases short, with 16 bases between. The CDR3 is 13 residues long. Germline loops: CDR1 MNHEY, CDR2 SVGAGI.

The V call is TRBV29-1, the J call TRBJ1-2; 9 bases fit TRBD1. Germline loops: CDR1 SQVTM, CDR2 ANQGSEA. V lost 6 bases to trimming and J lost 8 bases; unmatched junction nucleotides: 7. There are 12 residues in the CDR3. The CDR3 sequence: CSVRTGVFGYTF. CDR3 coding DNA: TGCAGCGTCAGGACAGGGGTTTTCGGCTACACCTTC.

This sequence joins TRBV6-2 or TRBV6-3 and TRBJ2-7; D possibly corresponds to TRBD1 (6 bases). CDR1 and CDR2 from the germline V gene are MNHEY and SVGEGT. Trimming took off 5 bases at V and 7 bases at J, with 15 bases between the two ends. The CDR3 consists of 13 residues. The CDR3 nucleotides read TGTGCCAGCAGTCGGGACACCCTGGGTGAGCAGTACTTC. Amino acid sequence: CASSRDTLGEQYF.

This chain connects TRBV27 to TRBJ2-7; 7 bases line up with TRBD2. The germline V gene encodes CDR1 MNHEY and CDR2 SMNVEV (reference sequence). J was trimmed by 7 bases and V by 0 bases; bases with no gene match: 18. The CDR3 sequence is 18 residues long. The CDR3 DNA reads TGTGCCAGCAGTTTATCAAGGGGAGGGGCAGGGTCCGATTGGGAGCAGTACTTC. The encoded protein is CASSLSRGGAGSDWEQYF.

This chain connects TRBV20-1 to TRBJ1-6; D remains ambiguous. Germline V gene sequence: CDR1 DFQATT, CDR2 SNEGSKA (reference sequence). The CDR3 consists of 14 residues. Deletions cut 3 bases from V and 7 bases from J, with 13 bases between. CDR3 protein: CSASWATENSPLHF. In DNA, the CDR3 is TGCAGTGCTAGTTGGGCAACTGAGAATTCACCCCTCCACTTT.

This chain links TRBV12-3 or TRBV12-4 with TRBJ1-2; possible D gene TRBD1, 5 bases. Deletions cut 3 bases from V and 8 bases from J, with 13 bases between. CDR3 length: 13 amino acids. CDR3 protein: CASSFVAGLGYTF. CDR3 DNA: TGTGCCAGCAGTTTCGTGGCAGGGCTAGGCTACACCTTC.

The chain carries TRBV4-1 and TRBJ1-1; possible D gene TRBD1, 5 bases. The CDR3 sequence is 15 residues long. Germline V lookup: CDR1 MGHRA, CDR2 YSYEKL. Trimming removed 4 bases from V and 0 bases from J, with 12 bases in between. The CDR3: CASSLAGLLNTEAFF. The CDR3 DNA reads TGCGCCAGCAGCCTCGCGGGACTGTTGAACACTGAAGCTTTCTTT.

This clone has only one observation. This chain uses TRBV20-1 with TRBJ1-1; D ambiguous. CDR1 is DFQATT and CDR2 is SNEGSKA in the germline V gene (reference sequence). The CDR3 has 14 amino acids. The V gene lost 3 bases and the J gene lost 0 bases, with 11 bases spanning the gap. The CDR3 DNA follows: TGCAGTGCTAGTATAGCCTATATGAACACTGAAGCTTTCTTT. Translating gives CSASIAYMNTEAFF.

The chain has TRBV9 and TRBJ1-2, with D perhaps TRBD1 (6 bases). The V and J ends lost 0 bases and 7 bases respectively, with 13 bases between them. CDR3 length: 14 residues. Germline assignment: CDR1 SGDLS and CDR2 YYNGEE. The CDR3 loop reads CASSVVTGMGGYTF. The CDR3 DNA is TGTGCCAGCAGCGTAGTCACAGGGATGGGTGGCTACACCTTC. The variable domain in full, with the rest retrieved from reference TRBV9 and TRBJ1-2, is DSGVTQTPKHLITATGQRVTLRCSPRSGDLSVYWYQQSLDQGLQFLIQYYNGEERAKGNILERFSAQQFPDLHSELNLSSLELGDSALYFCASSVVTGMGGYTFGSGTRLTVV.

This clone came up once. The chain couples TRBV7-9 to TRBJ2-1; 10 nucleotides match TRBD1. Germline V lookup: CDR1 SEHNR, CDR2 FQNEAQ (reference sequence). This CDR3 region has 15 residues. The trim removed 0 bases at V and 13 bases at J, leaving 9 bases unmatched. CDR3 coding DNA: TGTGCCAGCAGCTTAGCGTCCGGACAGGGGGTCCCCCAGTTCTTC. It codes for CASSLASGQGVPQFF.

The chain recombines TRBV24-1 with TRBJ2-3, with TRBD2 matching over 10 bases. CDR3 size: 18 residues. The ends lost 4 bases at V and 4 bases at J; junction bases unmatched: 13. In germline, CDR1 is KGHDR, CDR2 SFDVKD. The CDR3 loop reads CATSDPSISGGRADTQYF. DNA of the CDR3: TGTGCCACCAGTGACCCTTCTATTAGCGGGGGGAGGGCAGATACGCAGTATTTT.

This clone has only one observation. The V gene is TRBV11-2, the J gene TRBJ2-3; 11 positions match TRBD2. Looked up from germline, CDR1 is SGHAT and CDR2 is FQNNGV. Losses at the gene ends were 10 bases for V and 0 bases for J; bases not matched to a gene: 18. This CDR3 region has 19 residues. The CDR3 nucleotides read TGTGCCATCCCCTTTGGGAACCTTAGCGGGGGGGCGAGCACAGATACGCAGTATTTT. This translates into CAIPFGNLSGGASTDTQYF.

This chain uses TRBV3-1 (or the pseudogene TRBV3-2) with TRBJ2-1; D is perhaps TRBD2 (5 bases). There are 14 residues in the CDR3. Germline values: CDR1 LGHDT, CDR2 YNNKEL (reference sequence). The V gene lost 4 bases and the J gene lost 1 base, with 8 bases spanning the gap. The CDR3, as DNA: TGTGCCAGCAGCCTGGACTTATCCTACAATGAGCAGTTCTTC. Translating gives CASSLDLSYNEQFF.

The chain combines TRBV7-2 with TRBJ1-5, with 8 bases aligning to TRBD1. Unmatched junction bases numbered 4, after V lost 5 bases and J lost 7 bases. Germline V lookup: CDR1 SGHTA, CDR2 FQGNSA. This CDR3 is built from 13 residues. The CDR3 sequence: CASSPGGWQPQHF. Here the CDR3 DNA reads TGTGCCAGCAGCCCAGGGGGCTGGCAGCCCCAGCATTTT.

This chain uses TRBV2 with TRBJ2-5; maybe TRBD1 (6 bases). CDR1 is SNHLY, CDR2 FYNNEI, per germline. The CDR3 spans 12 residues. V lost 7 bases and J 5 bases, leaving 11 bases between the germline ends. The CDR3 region is CASTRGWETQYF. The CDR3 DNA sequence: TGTGCCAGCACCAGGGGCTGGGAGACCCAGTACTTC.

This chain joins TRBV5-1 and TRBJ1-1; the D gene is possibly TRBD1 (5 bases). The germline V gene encodes CDR1 SGHRS and CDR2 YFSETQ. CDR3 length: 15 residues. With 0 bases removed from V and 3 bases from J, the gap between germline ends came to 12 bases. As DNA, the CDR3 is TGCGCCAGCAGCTTGGTCGGGGGGAGGCACACTGAAGCTTTCTTT. Its protein is CASSLVGGRHTEAFF.

The chain joins TRBV6-1 to TRBJ2-7; 7 bases agree with TRBD1. Germline-derived CDR1 and CDR2 are MNHNS and SASEGT. J was trimmed by 7 bases and V by 1 base; bases with no gene match: 13. The CDR3 loop spans 16 amino acids. This chain's CDR3 is CASSEDRGTFYAEQYF. The DNA for the CDR3 is TGTGCCAGCAGTGAAGACAGGGGCACCTTCTACGCGGAGCAGTACTTC.

This clone occurred a few times. The chain carries TRBV5-6 and TRBJ2-2; D not certain. V was cut by 7 bases and J by 4 bases, with 14 bases left in between. Germline assignment: CDR1 SGHDT and CDR2 YYEEEE. The CDR3 is 14 residues long. The DNA for the CDR3 is TGTGCCAGCGCCCGGAGATTCGGCACCGGGGAGCTGTTTTTT. It specifies CASARRFGTGELFF.

The chain couples TRBV27 to TRBJ1-5; D may be TRBD1 (5 bases). Germline V lookup: CDR1 MNHEY, CDR2 SMNVEV (reference sequence). Trimming removed 6 bases from V and 2 bases from J, with 11 bases in between. The CDR3 totals 14 residues. The CDR3 coding sequence is TGTGCCAGCAGACGTCAGGGTGGCAATCAGCCCCAGCATTTT. Translation: CASRRQGGNQPQHF.

The chain links TRBV6-2 or TRBV6-3 to TRBJ2-1; 9 nucleotides align to TRBD1. The ends lost 4 bases at V and 8 bases at J; junction bases unmatched: 12. Per germline, CDR1 MNHEY and CDR2 SVGEGT. This CDR3 has 16 residues. CDR3 region: CASSSGVPGQGHEQFF. In nucleotides, the CDR3 is TGTGCCAGCAGTTCGGGAGTCCCGGGACAGGGCCATGAGCAGTTCTTC.